The clone carrying this T cell receptor (beta chain) showed up just a few times. Antigen: not known. These data are taken from a study of post-analysis software for immune sequencing data. About the research overall: The cohort encompassed relapsing-remitting, secondary progressive and progressive-relapsing multiple sclerosis disease courses.

CDR1 is SEHNR, CDR2 FQNEAQ, per germline (reference sequence). The CDR3 has 17 amino acids. The germline V and J ends were trimmed by 1 base and 0 bases, with 13 bases remaining between them. Findings and caveats of the study: Elevated frequency relative to controls characterized several TRBV segments in patients, TRBV5-6, TRBV5-1 and TRBV20-1 among them. Patients with multiple sclerosis recorded significantly lower normalized Chao1 diversity than controls, the study found.

cDNA libraries of TCR beta carried unique molecular identifiers. From the PCR reads, TCRdb called clonotypes with MiXCR, one entry per CDR3 protein. This table holds 820,000 or so distinct CDR3 sequences, approximately 53% found once. The material sequenced was blood. The V and J genes are TRBV7-9 and TRBJ2-1, with D perhaps matching TRBD1 (5 bases). The sequence came from a girl aged 5 to 17 with multiple sclerosis. This CDR3 reads CASSLERGRISYNEQFF. CDR3 coding DNA: TGTGCCAGCAGCTTAGAAAGGGGAAGAATCTCCTACAATGAGCAGTTCTTC.